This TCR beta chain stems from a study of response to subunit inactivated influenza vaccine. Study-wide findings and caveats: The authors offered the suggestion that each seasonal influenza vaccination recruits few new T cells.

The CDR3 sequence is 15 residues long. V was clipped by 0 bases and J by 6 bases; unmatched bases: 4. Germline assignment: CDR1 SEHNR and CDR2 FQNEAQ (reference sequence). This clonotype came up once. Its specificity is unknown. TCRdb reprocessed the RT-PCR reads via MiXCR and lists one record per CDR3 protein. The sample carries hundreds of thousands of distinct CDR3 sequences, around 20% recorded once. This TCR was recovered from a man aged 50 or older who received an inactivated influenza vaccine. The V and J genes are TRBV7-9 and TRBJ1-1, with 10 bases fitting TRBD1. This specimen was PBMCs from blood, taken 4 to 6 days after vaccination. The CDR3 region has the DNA TGTGCCAGCAGCTTAGCTGGGACAGGGGTCTCTGAAGCTTTCTTT. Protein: CASSLAGTGVSEAFF.